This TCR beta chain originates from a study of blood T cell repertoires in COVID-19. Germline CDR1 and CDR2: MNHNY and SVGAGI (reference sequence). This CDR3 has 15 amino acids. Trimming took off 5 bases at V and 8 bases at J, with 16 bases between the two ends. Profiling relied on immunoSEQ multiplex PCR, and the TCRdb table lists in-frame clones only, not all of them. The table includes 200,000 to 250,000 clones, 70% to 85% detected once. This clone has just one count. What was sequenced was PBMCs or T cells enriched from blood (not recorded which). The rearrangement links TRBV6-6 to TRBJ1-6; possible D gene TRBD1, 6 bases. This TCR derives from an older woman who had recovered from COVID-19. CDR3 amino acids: CASSGDKGGDSPLHF. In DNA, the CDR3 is TGTGCCAGCAGTGGGGACAAGGGGGGGGATTCACCCCTCCACTTT.